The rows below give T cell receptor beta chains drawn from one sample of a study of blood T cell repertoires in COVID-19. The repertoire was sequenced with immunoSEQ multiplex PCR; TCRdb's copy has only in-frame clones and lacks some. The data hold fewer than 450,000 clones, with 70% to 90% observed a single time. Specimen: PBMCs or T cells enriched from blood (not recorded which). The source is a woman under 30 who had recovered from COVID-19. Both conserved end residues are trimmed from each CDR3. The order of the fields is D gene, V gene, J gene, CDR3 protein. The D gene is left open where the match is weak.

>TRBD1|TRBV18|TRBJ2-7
ASSRTGVVQEQY
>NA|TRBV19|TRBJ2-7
ASSAGPHAEQY
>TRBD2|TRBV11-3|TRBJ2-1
ASSLVIAGGRYNEQF
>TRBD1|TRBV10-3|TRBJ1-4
AISESGTGGEKLF
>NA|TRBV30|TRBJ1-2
AWSRQGPYGYT
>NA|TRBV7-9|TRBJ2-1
ASSPGTGDYNEQF
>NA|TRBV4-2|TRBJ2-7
ASSRRGSYEQY
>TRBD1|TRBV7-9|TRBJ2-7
ASSAGTGIGEQY
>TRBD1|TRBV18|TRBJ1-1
ASSIGQGNTEAF
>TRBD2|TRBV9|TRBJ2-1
ASSPTGARGVYNEQF
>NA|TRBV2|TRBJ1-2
ASIDRESVYT
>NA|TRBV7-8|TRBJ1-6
ASSLRGNNSPLH
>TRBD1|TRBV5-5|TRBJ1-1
ASSLLQGGTEAF
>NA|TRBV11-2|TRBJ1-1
ASSFQSGYLNTEAF
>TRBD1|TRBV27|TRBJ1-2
ASKTGGYGYT
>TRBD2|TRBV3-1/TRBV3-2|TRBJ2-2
ASSPRVQWGGTGELF
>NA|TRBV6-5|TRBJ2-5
ASSFAGLETQY
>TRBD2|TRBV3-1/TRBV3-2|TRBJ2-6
ASSLPRAGDSGANVLT
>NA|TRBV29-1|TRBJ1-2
SVGQGSYT
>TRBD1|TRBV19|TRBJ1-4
ASSRGTAATNEKLF
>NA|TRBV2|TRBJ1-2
ASSDNPGYGYT
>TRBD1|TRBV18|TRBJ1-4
ASSPTLGTGFEKLF
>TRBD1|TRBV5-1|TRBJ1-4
ASSSMISGTGGAGGPNEKLF
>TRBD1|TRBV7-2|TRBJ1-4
ASRRPGTGGWGREKLF
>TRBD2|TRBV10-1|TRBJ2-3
ASRTSRDAGGPDTQY
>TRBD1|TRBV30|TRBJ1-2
ACGTVTNYGYT
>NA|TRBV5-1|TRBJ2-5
ASSLGQGETQY
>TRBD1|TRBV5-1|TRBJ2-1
ASSPGQGRDYNEQF
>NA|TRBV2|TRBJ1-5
ASRGLNQPQH
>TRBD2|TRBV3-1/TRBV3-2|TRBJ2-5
ASSQSSGGEETQY
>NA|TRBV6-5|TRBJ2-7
ASSYDGSYEQY
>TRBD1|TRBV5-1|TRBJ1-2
ASSSRTGQGGYT
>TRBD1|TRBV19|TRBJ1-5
ASSKQGARQPQH
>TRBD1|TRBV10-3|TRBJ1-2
AISGQGNYGYT
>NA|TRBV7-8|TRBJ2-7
ASSLAGQGTYEQY
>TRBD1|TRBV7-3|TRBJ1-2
ASSSDGGTGAHQGYT
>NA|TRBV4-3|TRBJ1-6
ASSQEIGQGHN
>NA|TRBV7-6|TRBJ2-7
ASSPTAGASYEQY
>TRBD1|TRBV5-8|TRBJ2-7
ASSVGQVLSYEQY
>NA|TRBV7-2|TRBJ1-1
ASSPGMNTEAF